This TCR beta chain came from a study of OX40 agonist ivuxolimab in advanced cancers. Study-wide context: There were three patients with partial responses, one having hepatocellular carcinoma and two cutaneous melanoma.

Per the germline V gene, CDR1 is MNHEY and CDR2 is SVGAGI. V shed 6 bases and J shed 5 bases, with 13 bases lying between them. The CDR3 contains 14 residues. Sequencing used immunoSEQ multiplex PCR; TCRdb keeps in-frame clones, though not all of them. This sample yields fewer than 85,000 clones, of which more than 75% are seen a single time; around 5% belongs to the top ten. This chain connects TRBV6-5 to TRBJ1-4; possibly TRBD1 for D (6 bases). The input for sequencing was CD4+ or CD8+ T cells sorted from blood, taken in a trial of the OX40 agonist ivuxolimab. The sequence was obtained from an adult with an advanced solid tumor such as melanoma, head and neck, liver or kidney cancer. CDR3 protein: CASRDSLGNEKLFF. DNA for the CDR3: TGTGCCAGCAGGGACAGCTTAGGGAATGAAAAACTGTTTTTT.